This section outlines one TCR beta chain sequence together with its context. Its antigen is not identified. The sample comes from a study of response to subunit inactivated influenza vaccine. Study-wide results and limits: The authors offered the suggestion that each seasonal influenza vaccination recruits few new T cells.

One entry per CDR3 protein results from TCRdb running MiXCR on the RT-PCR reads. The table has 600,000 to 850,000 distinct CDR3 sequences, about 14% seen once. The V gene lost 7 bases and the J gene lost 3 bases, with 19 bases spanning the gap. Germline values: CDR1 MDHEN, CDR2 SYDVKM. This CDR3 spans 16 amino acids. The V and J genes are TRBV28 and TRBJ1-5; D is perhaps TRBD1 (5 bases). This clonotype was sampled from a man between 45 and 60 years old who received an inactivated influenza vaccine. Sequences were derived from PBMCs from blood, sampled roughly 2 weeks before vaccination. The CDR3 sequence is CASKAAGTGINQPQHF. The CDR3 DNA follows: TGTGCCAGCAAAGCCGCCGGGACGGGAATCAATCAGCCCCAGCATTTT.